A single T cell receptor (beta chain) is shown here with its context. The CDR3 covers 14 residues. Germline values: CDR1 SGHRS, CDR2 YFSETQ. V was clipped by 2 bases and J by 7 bases; unmatched bases: 6. The sample is drawn from a study of blood T cell repertoires in COVID-19. Study as a whole: Spain, Italy and the United States supplied samples that represented acute and convalescent COVID-19. PBMCs, B-cell-depleted T cells, or T cells were the source of the cDNA or gDNA that made up the material.

Per the original methods: Amplified reference gene primers provided the basis for estimating nucleated cell counts. TCRdb's table, derived via immunoSEQ multiplex PCR, lists solely in-frame clones and lacks some. V and J calls and clone size are given by that table; D and trimming were obtained from the DNA. This sample has some 200,000 clones; around 82% occur once, and the top ten carry 3% to 3.5%. This chain links TRBV5-1 with TRBJ2-1; 7 nucleotides agree with TRBD1. This TCR was sampled from a woman aged 30 to 39 who had recovered from COVID-19. The sample comprised peripheral blood. CDR3 sequence reads: CASSFDRVRNEQFF. DNA for the CDR3: TGCGCCAGCAGCTTTGACAGGGTCAGGAATGAGCAGTTCTTC. Looking up the rest from reference TRBV5-1 and TRBJ2-1 gives the full variable domain: KAGVTQTPRYLIKTRGQQVTLSCSPISGHRSVSWYQQTPGQGLQFLFEYFSETQRNKGNFPGRFSGRQFSNSRSEMNVSTLELGDSALYLCASSFDRVRNEQFFGPGTRLTVL.